The TCR beta chain described here comes from a study of PD-L1 blockade in urothelial cancer. Across the study: Patients commenced intravenous atezolizumab, 1,200 mg every 3 weeks, in about 2014. The authors examined blood 3 weeks (second dose) and 6 weeks after treatment start. Counts from blood samples showed a median of 141,255 T cells.

Study-wide results and limits: A pretreatment blood TCR clonality that fell below the median predicted better progression-free and overall survival.

TCRdb's copy holds only in-frame clones and misses some; the assay was immunoSEQ multiplex PCR. The data show 30,000 to 45,000 clones, with about four fifths seen just once and roughly 16% held by the top ten. Details on this clone: The target antigen is unknown.

V lost 0 bases and J lost 7, with 6 bases in between. This CDR3 contains 13 residues. Germline V gives CDR1 MNHEY, CDR2 SVGAGI. The material was PBMCs, obtained around atezolizumab (anti-PD-L1) treatment. V usage is TRBV6-5 and J usage is TRBJ2-2; D gene unclear. The source of this sequence is a man aged 60-69 years with urothelial cancer. In DNA form, the CDR3 reads TGTGCCAGCAGTTACTCGAGGAACGGGGAGCTGTTTTTT. Translated, it gives CASSYSRNGELFF.